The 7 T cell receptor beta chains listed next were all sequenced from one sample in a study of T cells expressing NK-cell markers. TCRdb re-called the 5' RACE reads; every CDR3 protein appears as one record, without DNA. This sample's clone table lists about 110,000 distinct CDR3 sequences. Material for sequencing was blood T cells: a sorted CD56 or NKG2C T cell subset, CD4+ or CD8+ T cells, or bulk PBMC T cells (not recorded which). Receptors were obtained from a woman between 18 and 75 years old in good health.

The CDR3 region is CSVEGDTDTQYF. V gene TRBV29-1 combines with J gene TRBJ2-3. This CDR3 is 12 amino acids long. Germline CDR1 reads SQVTM; CDR2 reads ANQGSEA.

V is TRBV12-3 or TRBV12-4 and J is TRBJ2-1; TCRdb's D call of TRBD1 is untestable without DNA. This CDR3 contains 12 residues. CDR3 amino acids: CASLGRDNEQFF.

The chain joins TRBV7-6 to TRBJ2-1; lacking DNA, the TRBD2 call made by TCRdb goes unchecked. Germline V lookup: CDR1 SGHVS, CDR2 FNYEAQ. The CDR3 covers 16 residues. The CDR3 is CASSYQPGLADDEQFF.

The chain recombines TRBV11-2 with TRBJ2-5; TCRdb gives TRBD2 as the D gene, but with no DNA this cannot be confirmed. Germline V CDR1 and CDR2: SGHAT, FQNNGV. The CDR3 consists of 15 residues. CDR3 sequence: CASSFPGLAIETQYF.

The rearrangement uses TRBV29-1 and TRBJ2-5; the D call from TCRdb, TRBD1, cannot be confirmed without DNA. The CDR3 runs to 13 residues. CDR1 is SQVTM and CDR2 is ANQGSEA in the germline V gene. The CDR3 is CSANPGQSETQYF.

The CDR3 spells CASSFEGQAEQYF. The rearrangement uses TRBV12-3 or TRBV12-4 and TRBJ2-7; TCRdb proposes TRBD2, but this gene call is untestable without DNA. The CDR3 consists of 13 residues.

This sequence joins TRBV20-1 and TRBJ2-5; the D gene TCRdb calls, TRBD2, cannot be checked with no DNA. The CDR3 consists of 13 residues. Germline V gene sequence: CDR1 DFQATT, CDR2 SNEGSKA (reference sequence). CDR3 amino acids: CSASAGSGETQYF.